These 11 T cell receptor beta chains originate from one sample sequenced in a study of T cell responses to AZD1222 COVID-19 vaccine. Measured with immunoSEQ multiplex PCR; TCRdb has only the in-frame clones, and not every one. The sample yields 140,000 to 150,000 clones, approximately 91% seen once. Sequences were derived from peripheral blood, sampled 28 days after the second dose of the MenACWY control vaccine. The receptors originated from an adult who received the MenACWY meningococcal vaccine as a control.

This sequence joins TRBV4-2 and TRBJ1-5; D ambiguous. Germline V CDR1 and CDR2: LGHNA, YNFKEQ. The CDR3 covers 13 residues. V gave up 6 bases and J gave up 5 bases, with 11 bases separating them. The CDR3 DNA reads TGTGCCAGCAGGGGTAGGAAAGATCAGCCCCAGCATTTT. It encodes CASRGRKDQPQHF.

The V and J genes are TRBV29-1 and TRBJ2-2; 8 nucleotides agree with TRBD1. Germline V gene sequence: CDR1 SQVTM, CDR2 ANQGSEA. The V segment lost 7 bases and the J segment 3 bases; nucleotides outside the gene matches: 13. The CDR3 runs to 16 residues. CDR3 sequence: CSGTGTGSGDTGELFF. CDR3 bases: TGCAGCGGAACCGGGACAGGCTCCGGGGACACCGGGGAGCTGTTTTTT.

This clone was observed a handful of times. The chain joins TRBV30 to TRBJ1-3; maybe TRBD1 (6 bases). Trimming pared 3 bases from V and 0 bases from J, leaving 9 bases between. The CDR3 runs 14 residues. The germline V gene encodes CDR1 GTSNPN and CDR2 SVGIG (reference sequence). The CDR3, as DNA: TGTGCCTGGAGCGACAGGTCCTCTGGAAACACCATATATTTT. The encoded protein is CAWSDRSSGNTIYF.

In DNA form, the CDR3 reads TGTGCCAGCAGCGCCCAACTTACAGGGAACACTGAAGCTTTCTTT. The encoded protein is CASSAQLTGNTEAFF. This chain connects TRBV7-9 to TRBJ1-1; weak D call: TRBD1 (5 bases). The CDR3 extends over 15 amino acids. Germline loops: CDR1 SEHNR, CDR2 FQNEAQ (reference sequence). Trimming left V 5 bases short and J 1 base short, with 14 bases between. Variable domain in full (rest from reference TRBV7-9 and TRBJ1-1): DTGVSQNPRHKITKRGQNVTFRCDPISEHNRLYWYRQTLGQGPEFLTYFQNEAQLEKSRLLSDRFSAERPKGSFSTLEIQRTEQGDSAMYLCASSAQLTGNTEAFFGQGTRLTVV.

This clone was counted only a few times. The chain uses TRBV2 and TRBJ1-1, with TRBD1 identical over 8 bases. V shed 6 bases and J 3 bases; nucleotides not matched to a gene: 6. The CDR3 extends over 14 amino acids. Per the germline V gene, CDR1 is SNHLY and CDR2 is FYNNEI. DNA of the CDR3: TGTGCCAGCAGATCGCAGGGGGCTCACACTGAAGCTTTCTTT. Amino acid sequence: CASRSQGAHTEAFF.

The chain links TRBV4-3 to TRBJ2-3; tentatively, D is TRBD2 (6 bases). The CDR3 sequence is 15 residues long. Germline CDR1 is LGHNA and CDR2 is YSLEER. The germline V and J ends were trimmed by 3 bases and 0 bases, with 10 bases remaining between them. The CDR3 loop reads CASSQRDFSTDTQYF. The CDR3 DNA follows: TGCGCCAGCAGCCAGCGGGACTTTAGCACAGATACGCAGTATTTT.

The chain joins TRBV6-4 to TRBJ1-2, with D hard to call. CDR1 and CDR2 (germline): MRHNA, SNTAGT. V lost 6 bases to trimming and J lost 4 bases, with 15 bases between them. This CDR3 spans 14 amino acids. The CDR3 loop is CASSPSIAPYGYTF. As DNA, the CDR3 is TGTGCCAGCAGCCCTTCCATAGCCCCCTATGGCTACACCTTC.

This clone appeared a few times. CDR3 region: CASSLHLTDTIYF. The CDR3 region has the DNA TGTGCCAGCAGCCTCCATTTGACTGACACCATATATTTT. V gene TRBV12-3 or TRBV12-4 combines with J gene TRBJ1-3; D is unresolved. The V and J ends lost 6 bases and 8 bases respectively, with 14 bases between them. The CDR3 sequence is 13 residues long.

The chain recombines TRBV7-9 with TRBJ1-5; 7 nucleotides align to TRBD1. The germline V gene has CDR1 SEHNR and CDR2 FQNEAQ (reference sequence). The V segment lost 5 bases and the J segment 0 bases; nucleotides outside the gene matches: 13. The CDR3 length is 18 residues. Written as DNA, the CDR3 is TGTGCCAGCAGCGTACAATACGGACAGGTTGATAGCAATCAGCCCCAGCATTTT. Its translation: CASSVQYGQVDSNQPQHF.

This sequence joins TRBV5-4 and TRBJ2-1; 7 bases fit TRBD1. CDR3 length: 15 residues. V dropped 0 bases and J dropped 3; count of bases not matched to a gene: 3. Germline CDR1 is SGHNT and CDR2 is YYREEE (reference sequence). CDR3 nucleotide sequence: TGTGCCAGCAGCTTGGGGGCAGGGGGCTACAATGAGCAGTTCTTC. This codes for CASSLGAGGYNEQFF. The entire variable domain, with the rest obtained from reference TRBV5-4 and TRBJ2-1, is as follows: ETGVTQSPTHLIKTRGQQVTLRCSSQSGHNTVSWYQQALGQGPQFIFQYYREEENGRGNFPPRFSGLQFPNYSSELNVNALELDDSALYLCASSLGAGGYNEQFFGPGTRLTVL.

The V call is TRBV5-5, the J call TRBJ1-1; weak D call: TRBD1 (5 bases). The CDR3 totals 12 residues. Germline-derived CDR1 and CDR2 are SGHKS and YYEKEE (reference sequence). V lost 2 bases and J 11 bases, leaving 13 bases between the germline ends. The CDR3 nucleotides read TGTGCCAGCAGCTTAGGAACAGGCTGGGCTTTCTTT. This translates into CASSLGTGWAFF.